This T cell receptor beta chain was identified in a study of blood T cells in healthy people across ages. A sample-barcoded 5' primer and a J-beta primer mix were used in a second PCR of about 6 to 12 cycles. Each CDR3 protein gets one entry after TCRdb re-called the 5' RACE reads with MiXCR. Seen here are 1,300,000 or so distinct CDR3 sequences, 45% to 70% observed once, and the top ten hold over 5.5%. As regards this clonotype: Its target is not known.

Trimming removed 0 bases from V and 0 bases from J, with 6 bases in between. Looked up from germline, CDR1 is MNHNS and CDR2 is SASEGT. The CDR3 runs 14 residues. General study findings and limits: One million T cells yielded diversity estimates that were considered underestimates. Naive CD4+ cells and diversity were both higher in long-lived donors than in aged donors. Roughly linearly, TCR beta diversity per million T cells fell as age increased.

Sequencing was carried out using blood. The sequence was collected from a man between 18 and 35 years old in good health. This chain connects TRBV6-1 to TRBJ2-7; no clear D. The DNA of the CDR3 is TGTGCCAGCAGTGAAGCGGGTTCCTCCTACGAGCAGTACTTC. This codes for CASSEAGSSYEQYF.